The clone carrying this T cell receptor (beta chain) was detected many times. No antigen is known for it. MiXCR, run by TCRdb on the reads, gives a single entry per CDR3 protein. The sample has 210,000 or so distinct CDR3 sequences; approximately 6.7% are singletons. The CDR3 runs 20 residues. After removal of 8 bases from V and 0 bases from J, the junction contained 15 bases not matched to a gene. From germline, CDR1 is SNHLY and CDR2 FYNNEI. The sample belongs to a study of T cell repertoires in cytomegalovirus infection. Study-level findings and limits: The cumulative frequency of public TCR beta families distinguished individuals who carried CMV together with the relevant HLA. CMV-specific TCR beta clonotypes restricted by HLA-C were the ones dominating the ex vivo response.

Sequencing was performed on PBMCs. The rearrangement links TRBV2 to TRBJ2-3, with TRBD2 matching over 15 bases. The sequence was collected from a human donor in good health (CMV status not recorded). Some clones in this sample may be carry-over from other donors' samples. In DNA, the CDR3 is TGTGCCAGCTTATTCCCGGGACTAGCGGGGGGAAAAATAAGCACAGATACGCAGTATTTT. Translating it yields CASLFPGLAGGKISTDTQYF. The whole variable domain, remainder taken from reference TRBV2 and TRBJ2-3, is EPEVTQTPSHQVTQMGQEVILRCVPISNHLYFYWYRQILGQKVEFLVSFYNNEISEKSEIFDDQFSVERPDGSNFTLKIRSTKLEDSAMYFCASLFPGLAGGKISTDTQYFGPGTRLTVL.